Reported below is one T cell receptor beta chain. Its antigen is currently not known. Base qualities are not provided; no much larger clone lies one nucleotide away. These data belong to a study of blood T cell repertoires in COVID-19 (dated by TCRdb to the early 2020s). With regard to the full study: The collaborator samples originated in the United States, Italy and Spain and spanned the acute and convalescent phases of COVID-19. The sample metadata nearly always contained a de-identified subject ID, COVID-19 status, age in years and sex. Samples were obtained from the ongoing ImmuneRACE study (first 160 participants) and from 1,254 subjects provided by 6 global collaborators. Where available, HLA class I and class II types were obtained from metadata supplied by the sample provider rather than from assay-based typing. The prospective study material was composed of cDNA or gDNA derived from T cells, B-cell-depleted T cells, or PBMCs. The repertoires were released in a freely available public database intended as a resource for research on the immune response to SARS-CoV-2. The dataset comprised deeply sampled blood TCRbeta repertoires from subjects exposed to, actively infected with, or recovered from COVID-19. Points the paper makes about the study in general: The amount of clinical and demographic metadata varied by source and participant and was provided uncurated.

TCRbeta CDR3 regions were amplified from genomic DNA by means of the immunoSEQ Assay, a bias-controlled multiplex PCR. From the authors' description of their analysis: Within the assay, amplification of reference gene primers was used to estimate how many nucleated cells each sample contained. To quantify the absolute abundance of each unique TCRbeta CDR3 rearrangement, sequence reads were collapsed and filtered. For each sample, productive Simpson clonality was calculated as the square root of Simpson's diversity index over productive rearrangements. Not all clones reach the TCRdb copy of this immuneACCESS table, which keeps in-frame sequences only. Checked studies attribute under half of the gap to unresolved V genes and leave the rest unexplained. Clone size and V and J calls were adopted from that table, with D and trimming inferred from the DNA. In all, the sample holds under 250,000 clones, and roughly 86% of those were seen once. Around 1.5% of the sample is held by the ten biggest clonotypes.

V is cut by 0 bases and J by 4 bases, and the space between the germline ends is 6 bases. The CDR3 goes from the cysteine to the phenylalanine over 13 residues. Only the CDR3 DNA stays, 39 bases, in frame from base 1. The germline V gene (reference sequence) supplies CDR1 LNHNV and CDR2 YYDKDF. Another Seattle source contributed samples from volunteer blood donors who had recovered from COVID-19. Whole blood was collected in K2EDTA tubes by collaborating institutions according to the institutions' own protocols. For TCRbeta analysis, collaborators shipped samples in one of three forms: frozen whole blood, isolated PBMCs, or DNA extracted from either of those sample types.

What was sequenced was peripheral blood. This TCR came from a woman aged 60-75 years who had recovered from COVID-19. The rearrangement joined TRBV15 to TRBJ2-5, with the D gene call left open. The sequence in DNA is TGTGCCACCAGCAGAGATAGAACAGAGACCCAGTACTTC. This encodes CATSRDRTETQYF.